This T cell receptor (beta chain) was captured in a study of blood T cells in healthy people across ages. About the research overall: Every two T cells gave about one barcoded beta molecule via template switching. Study-level points and caveats: Diversity figures derived from one million T cells were judged to underestimate the true value.

Primed by a sample-barcoded 5' primer and a J-beta primer mix, a second PCR proceeded for 7 to 11 cycles. Unique molecular identifiers of 12 random nucleotides labeled each cDNA. Every sample gave at least 2.5 million paired-end reads containing CDR3. TCRdb reanalysed the 5' RACE reads using MiXCR and keeps one entry per CDR3 protein. The profile shows over 1.5 million distinct CDR3 sequences, 49% of them singletons. As for this clonotype: Its antigen is unidentified.

Sequencing was performed on blood. The source is a woman in her thirties or forties in good health.

In DNA, the CDR3 is TGTGCCAGCAGCCGAAGACAGGGAGCGCCCCAAGAGACCCAGTACTTC. This codes for CASSRRQGAPQETQYF. This chain joins TRBV12-3 or TRBV12-4 and TRBJ2-5; 7 bases are a match to TRBD1. The CDR3 length is 16 residues. Trimming took 6 bases from V and 1 from J; bases not matched to a gene: 11.